This T cell receptor (beta chain) was profiled in a study of graft-versus-host responses after intestinal transplantation. Study findings and constraints: Early post-transplant falls in HvG clones accompanied the peak levels of circulating GvH clones.

Assay used: immunoSEQ multiplex PCR; TCRdb lists only in-frame clones, some missing. In the table there are some 15,000 clones, 83% of which are singletons. With 0 bases removed from V and 0 bases from J, the gap between germline ends came to 4 bases. The germline V gene has CDR1 SGHKS and CDR2 YYEKEE (reference sequence). This CDR3 has 15 amino acids. Processed graft tissue released its intraepithelial and lamina propria lymphocytes. As regards this clone: Its antigen is currently unknown.

The chain recombines TRBV5-5 with TRBJ2-6; D is uncertain. This receptor was obtained from a human patient who received an intestinal transplant, so some T cells may come from the graft donor. The input for sequencing was ileum tissue, taken about 600 days after intestinal transplantation. In DNA form, the CDR3 reads TGTGCCAGCAGCTTGGAGGTCTCTGGGGCCAACGTCCTGACTTTC. This codes for CASSLEVSGANVLTF.